This T cell receptor (beta chain) was recorded in a study of shared clonotypes between healthy human individuals. Broader study findings: In contrast to clonotypes shared by all four donors, non-shared clonotypes had lower generation probabilities.

Deletions cut 6 bases from V and 6 bases from J, with 14 bases between. CDR1 and CDR2 from the germline V gene are MNHEY and SVGAGI. The CDR3 sequence is 13 residues long. CD8 cells classed as naive were CD45RO-negative and positively selected for CCR7, excluding terminally differentiated effector memory CD45RA+ cells. The study enrolled healthy HIV-negative adults without recent acute infections or vaccinations as donors. The study ran the assay at deep level. Tens of thousands of T cell genomes, or about 200 ng DNA, went into the sorted-subset replicate PCRs. TCRdb's table, derived via immunoSEQ multiplex PCR, lists solely in-frame clones and lacks some. The sample carries millions of clones, under 95% recorded once. A word on this clone: The antigen is unknown.

This sequence was found in a man younger than 35 in good health. Some clones in this sample may be carry-over from other donors' samples. The V call is TRBV6-5, the J call TRBJ2-5; D gene unclear. Input material: naive CD8+ T cells from PBMCs. CDR3 sequence: CASSPGPWKTQYF. The DNA for the CDR3 is TGTGCCAGCAGCCCCGGCCCGTGGAAGACCCAGTACTTC.